This passage covers 2 T cell receptor beta chains from one sample sequenced in a study of blood T cells in healthy people across ages (dated by TCRdb to between 2014 and 2017). Library prep was done by 5' RACE. The reads were generated on an Illumina HiSeq 2500. A second PCR of about 6 to 12 cycles was run with a J-beta primer mix and a sample-barcoded 5' primer. The public reads were run again by TCRdb, first through fastp at Q25 and then through MiXCR, and only productive beta chains were kept. Identical CDR3 protein sequences are pooled into one entry, listed with their most common genes and DNA. The sample table holds roughly 570,000 distinct CDR3 sequences, of which 25% to 30% were seen once. About a fifth of the sample comes from the top ten. Sequenced sample: blood. These receptor sequences come from a woman in her seventies in good health.

This clonotype was counted only a few times. The chain is built from TRBV5-1 and TRBJ2-7; D perhaps matches TRBD1 (6 bases). The CDR3 is 13 amino acids. The V end lost 2 bases, the J end lost 5 bases, and 11 bases lay between the germline ends. Germline V CDR1 and CDR2: SGHRS, YFSETQ. The CDR3 reads CASSLNRVHEQYF. The CDR3 coding sequence is TGCGCCAGCAGCTTAAACAGGGTCCACGAGCAGTACTTC.

V is TRBV28 and J is TRBJ2-7; 7 nucleotides match TRBD2. The CDR3 consists of 16 residues. V gave up 8 bases and J gave up 3 bases; unmatched junction bases: 16. The germline CDR1 and CDR2 sequences are MDHEN and SYDVKM. The CDR3 bases are TGTGCCAGCGAACCAAGTCCGGCGGGGGTCAACTACGAGCAGTACTTC. It encodes CASEPSPAGVNYEQYF.